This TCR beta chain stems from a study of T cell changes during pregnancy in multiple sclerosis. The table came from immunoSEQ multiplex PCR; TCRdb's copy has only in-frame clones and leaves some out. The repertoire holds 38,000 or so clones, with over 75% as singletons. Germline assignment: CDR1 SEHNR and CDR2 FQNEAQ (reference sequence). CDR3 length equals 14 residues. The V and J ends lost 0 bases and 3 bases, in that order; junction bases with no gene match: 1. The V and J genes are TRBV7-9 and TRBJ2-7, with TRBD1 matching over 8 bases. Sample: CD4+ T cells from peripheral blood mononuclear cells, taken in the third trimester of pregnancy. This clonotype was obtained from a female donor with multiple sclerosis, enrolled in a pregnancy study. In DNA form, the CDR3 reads TGTGCCAGCAGCTTAGCTGGACAGGGCTACGAGCAGTACTTC. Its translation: CASSLAGQGYEQYF.